A selection of T cell receptor beta chains follows, all from one sample in a study of response to subunit inactivated influenza vaccine. TCRdb recomputed calls from the RT-PCR reads with MiXCR, one row per CDR3 protein. Altogether about 500,000 distinct CDR3 sequences are present, approximately 15% being singletons, with the ten largest covering 3% to 3.5%. This sample comprised CD4+ T cells sorted from PBMCs, obtained less than 30 months after vaccination. These TCRs come from a man aged 50 to 69 who received an inactivated influenza vaccine. Both conserved end residues are part of each CDR3. D genes are given only for firm matches. The size of a clone is reported for some rows only, either as once, few or many, or as a class for expanded clones.

V gene: TRBV6-5
clone size: few
J gene: TRBJ1-6
D gene: TRBD1
CDR3 protein: CASSYGGQGRGTPLHF
CDR3 DNA: TGTGCCAGCAGTTACGGGGGACAGGGGAGGGGGACACCCCTCCACTTT

V gene: TRBV29-1
clone size: many
J gene: TRBJ2-3
D gene: TRBD2
CDR3 protein: CSVEGGRALDTQYF
CDR3 DNA: TGCAGCGTTGAGGGCGGGAGGGCCTTAGATACGCAGTATTTT

V gene: TRBV12-3/TRBV12-4
clone size: few
J gene: TRBJ2-5
D gene: .
CDR3 protein: CASSLGLPQETQYF
CDR3 DNA: TGTGCCAGCAGCCTCGGACTTCCTCAAGAGACCCAGTACTTC

V gene: TRBV6-1
clone size: few
J gene: TRBJ1-4
D gene: TRBD1
CDR3 protein: CASSRDRGGQKLFF
CDR3 DNA: TGTGCCAGCAGCCGGGACAGGGGAGGCCAAAAACTGTTTTTT

V gene: TRBV15
clone size: .
J gene: TRBJ1-1
D gene: .
CDR3 protein: CATSRGGTEAFF
CDR3 DNA: TGTGCCACCAGCAGAGGAGGGACTGAAGCTTTCTTT

V gene: TRBV4-2
clone size: .
J gene: TRBJ1-3
D gene: .
CDR3 protein: CASSQDQTAASGNTIYF
CDR3 DNA: TGTGCCAGCAGCCAAGATCAAACCGCTGCCTCTGGAAACACCATATATTTT

V gene: TRBV29-1
clone size: many
J gene: TRBJ2-5
D gene: .
CDR3 protein: CSVGGMETQYF
CDR3 DNA: TGCAGCGTTGGTGGGATGGAGACCCAGTACTTC

V gene: TRBV5-6
clone size: .
J gene: TRBJ1-6
D gene: .
CDR3 protein: CASSPAHGNSPLHF
CDR3 DNA: TGTGCCAGCAGCCCGGCACACGGAAATTCACCCCTCCACTTT

V gene: TRBV6-2/TRBV6-3
clone size: few
J gene: TRBJ2-2
D gene: .
CDR3 protein: CASSYMFGGDTGELFF
CDR3 DNA: TGTGCCAGCAGTTACATGTTCGGGGGTGACACCGGGGAGCTGTTTTTT

V gene: TRBV5-5
clone size: .
J gene: TRBJ1-6
D gene: .
CDR3 protein: CASSLVGPGDSPLHF
CDR3 DNA: TGTGCCAGCAGCTTGGTGGGACCTGGGGATTCACCCCTCCACTTT